Sequencing of this TCR beta chain was carried out in a study of identical twins. Study findings and constraints: The authors noted that invariant MAIT and iNKT cells could partly confound zero-insertion analyses.

cDNA carried unique molecular identifiers, and a universal primer site was added by template switching. TCRdb redid the calling of the 5' RACE reads with MiXCR, one entry per CDR3 protein. The sample has 280,000 or so distinct CDR3 sequences; more than 6.5% are singletons. Ten or more counts support this clonotype. The antigen is unknown. CDR3 size: 12 residues. Per the germline V gene, CDR1 is SSHAT and CDR2 is FNYEAQ (reference sequence). The germline V and J ends were trimmed by 5 bases and 8 bases, with 12 bases remaining between them. In addition, the sample was reused for a study of yellow fever vaccine responses in identical twins.

The rearrangement joins TRBV7-7 to TRBJ1-1; D possibly corresponds to TRBD1 (6 bases). The TCR was taken from a woman younger than 35 in good health. Specimen: memory (CD45RO+) T cells sorted from blood. CDR3 protein: CASSITGTEAFF. In DNA form, the CDR3 reads TGTGCCAGCAGCATTACCGGGACAGAAGCTTTCTTT.